This T cell receptor (beta chain) was captured in a study of CD8+CD57+ T cells in acquired aplastic anemia. Study information: Sorted CD4+ and CD8+ cells gave a mean 3.2 ug DNA, range about 0.19 to 27.4 ug.

This clonotype was picked up a small number of times. All sequencing subjects had displayed CD8+CD57+ cell expansion on flow cytometry. Genomic DNA served as template for TCR beta VDJ and CDR3 profiling. Each CDR3 protein gets one entry after TCRdb re-called the reads with MiXCR. The sample carries hundreds of thousands of distinct CDR3 sequences, about 80% recorded once. The source is a human donor with aplastic anemia. The specimen sequenced was sorted CD4+, CD8+, or CD8+CD57+ T cells (not recorded which) from PBMCs.

The DNA for the CDR3 is TGTGCCATCAGTAGAGCGGGGGAAGACTACGAGCAGTACTTC. Its translation is CAISRAGEDYEQYF. The rearrangement joins TRBV10-3 to TRBJ2-7, with TRBD2 matching over 8 bases. This CDR3 contains 14 residues. With V trimmed by 5 bases and J by 3 bases, 6 bases remained unmatched. From germline, CDR1 is ENHRY and CDR2 SYGVKD.